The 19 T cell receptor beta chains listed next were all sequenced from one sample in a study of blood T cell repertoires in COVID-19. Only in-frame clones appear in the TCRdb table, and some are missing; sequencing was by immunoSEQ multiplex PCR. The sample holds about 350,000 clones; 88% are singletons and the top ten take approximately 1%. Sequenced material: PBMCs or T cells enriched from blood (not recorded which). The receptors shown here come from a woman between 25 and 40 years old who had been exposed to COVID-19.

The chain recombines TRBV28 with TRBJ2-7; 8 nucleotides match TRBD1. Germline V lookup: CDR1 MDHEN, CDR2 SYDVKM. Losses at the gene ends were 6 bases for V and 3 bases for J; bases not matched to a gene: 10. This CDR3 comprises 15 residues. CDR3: CASRGPGQGFYEQYF. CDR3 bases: TGTGCCAGCAGGGGGCCCGGACAGGGCTTCTACGAGCAGTACTTC.

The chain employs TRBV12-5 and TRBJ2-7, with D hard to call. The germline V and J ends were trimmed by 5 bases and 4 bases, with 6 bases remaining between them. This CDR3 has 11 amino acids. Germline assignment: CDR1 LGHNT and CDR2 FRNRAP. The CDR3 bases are TGTGCTAGTGGTCAGAATTACGAGCAGTACTTC. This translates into CASGQNYEQYF.

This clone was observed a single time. DNA of the CDR3: TGTGCCAGCAGTGAAGTTTATTCTAACTATGGCTACACCTTC. Translating it yields CASSEVYSNYGYTF. This chain connects TRBV6-1 to TRBJ1-2; no clear D gene. The germline gives CDR1 MNHNS, CDR2 SASEGT. The CDR3 totals 14 residues. Trimming pared 1 base from V and 0 bases from J, leaving 6 bases between.

The CDR3 loop is CASSPSDRAYGYTF. CDR3 coding DNA: TGTGCCAGCAGCCCATCGGACAGGGCCTATGGCTACACCTTC. The chain uses TRBV7-9 and TRBJ1-2; 8 bases match TRBD1. The CDR3 consists of 14 residues. V trimming: 5 bases; J trimming: 4 bases; junction bases outside the gene matches: 6. CDR1 is SEHNR and CDR2 is FQNEAQ in the germline V gene (reference sequence).

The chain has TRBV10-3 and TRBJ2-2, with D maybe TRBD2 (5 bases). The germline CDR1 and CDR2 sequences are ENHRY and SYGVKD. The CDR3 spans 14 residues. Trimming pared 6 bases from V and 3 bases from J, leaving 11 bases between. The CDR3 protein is CAIRDLQYTGELFF. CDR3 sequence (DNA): TGTGCCATCAGGGACTTGCAGTACACCGGGGAGCTGTTTTTT.

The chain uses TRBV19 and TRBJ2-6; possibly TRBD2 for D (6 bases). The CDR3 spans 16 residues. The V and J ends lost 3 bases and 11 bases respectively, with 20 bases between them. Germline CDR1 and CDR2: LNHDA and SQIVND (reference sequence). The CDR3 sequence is CASSIPRMTRVDVLTF. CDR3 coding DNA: TGTGCCAGTAGTATCCCTCGAATGACTAGAGTCGACGTCCTGACTTTC.

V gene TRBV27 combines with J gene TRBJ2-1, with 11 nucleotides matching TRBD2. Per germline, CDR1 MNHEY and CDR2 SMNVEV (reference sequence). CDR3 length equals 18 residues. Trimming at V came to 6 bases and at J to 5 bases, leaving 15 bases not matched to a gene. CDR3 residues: CASSSMTSGINSDNEQFF. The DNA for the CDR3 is TGTGCCAGCAGCTCCATGACTAGCGGGATTAATTCGGACAATGAGCAGTTCTTC.

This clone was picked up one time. The CDR3 loop is CASSLAGVGNIQYF. CDR3 DNA: TGCGCCAGCAGCTTGGCAGGGGTCGGGAACATTCAGTACTTC. The chain couples TRBV5-1 to TRBJ2-4; D is perhaps TRBD1 (6 bases). Germline CDR1 SGHRS, CDR2 YFSETQ. The V and J ends lost 0 bases and 7 bases respectively, with 11 bases between them. This CDR3 has 14 residues.

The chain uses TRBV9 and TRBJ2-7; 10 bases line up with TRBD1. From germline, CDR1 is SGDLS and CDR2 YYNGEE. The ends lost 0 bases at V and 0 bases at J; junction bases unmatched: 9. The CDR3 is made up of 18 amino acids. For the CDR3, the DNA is TGTGCCAGCAGCGTAGTTAGATGGGGGGACAGGGGCTCCTACGAGCAGTACTTC. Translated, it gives CASSVVRWGDRGSYEQYF.

CDR3 protein: CASSETGIPYEQYF. CDR3 in DNA: TGTGCCAGCAGCGAAACCGGGATCCCCTACGAGCAGTACTTC. This chain links TRBV9 with TRBJ2-7; TRBD2 is a possible D gene (5 bases). The germline V and J ends were trimmed by 3 bases and 2 bases, with 12 bases remaining between them. CDR3 size: 14 residues. Germline CDR1 is SGDLS and CDR2 is YYNGEE. The whole variable domain, remainder taken from reference TRBV9 and TRBJ2-7, is DSGVTQTPKHLITATGQRVTLRCSPRSGDLSVYWYQQSLDQGLQFLIQYYNGEERAKGNILERFSAQQFPDLHSELNLSSLELGDSALYFCASSETGIPYEQYFGPGTRLTVT.

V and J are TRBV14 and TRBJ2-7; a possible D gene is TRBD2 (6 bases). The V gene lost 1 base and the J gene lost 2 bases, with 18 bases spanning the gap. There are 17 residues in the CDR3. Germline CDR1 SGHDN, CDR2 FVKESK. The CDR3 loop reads CASSQGVWGEQPYEQYF. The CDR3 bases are TGTGCCAGCAGCCAAGGCGTTTGGGGGGAGCAGCCCTACGAGCAGTACTTC.

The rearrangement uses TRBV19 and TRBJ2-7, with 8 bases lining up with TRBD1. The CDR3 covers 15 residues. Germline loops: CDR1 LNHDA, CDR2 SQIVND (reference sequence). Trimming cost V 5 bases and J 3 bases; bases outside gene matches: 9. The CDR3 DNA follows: TGTGCCAGTAGTCGGGTGGACAGGGACCACTACGAGCAGTACTTC. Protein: CASSRVDRDHYEQYF.

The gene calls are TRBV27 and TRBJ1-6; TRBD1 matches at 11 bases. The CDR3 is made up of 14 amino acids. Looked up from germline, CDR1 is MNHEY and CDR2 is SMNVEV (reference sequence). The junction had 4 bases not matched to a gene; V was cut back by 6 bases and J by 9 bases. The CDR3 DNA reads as TGTGCCAGCAGGGACAGGGGGCTTCTTTCACCCCTCCACTTT. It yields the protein CASRDRGLLSPLHF.

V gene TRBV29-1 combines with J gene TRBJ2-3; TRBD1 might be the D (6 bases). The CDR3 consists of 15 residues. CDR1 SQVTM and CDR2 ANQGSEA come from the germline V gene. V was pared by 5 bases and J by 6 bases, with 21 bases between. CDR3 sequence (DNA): TGCAGCGTTTCCCCCGCAGGGGCGATTCCGGATACGCAGTATTTT. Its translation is CSVSPAGAIPDTQYF.

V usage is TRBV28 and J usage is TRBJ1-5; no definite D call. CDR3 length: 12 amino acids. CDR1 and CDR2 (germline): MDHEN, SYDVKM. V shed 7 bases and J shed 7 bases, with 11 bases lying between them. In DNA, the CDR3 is TGTGCCAGCAATTGGGCCGGACAGCCCCAGCATTTT. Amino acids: CASNWAGQPQHF.

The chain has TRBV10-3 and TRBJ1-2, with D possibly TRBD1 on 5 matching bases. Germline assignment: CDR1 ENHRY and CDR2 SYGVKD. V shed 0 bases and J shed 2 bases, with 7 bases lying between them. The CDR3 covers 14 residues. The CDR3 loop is CAISESDRNYGYTF. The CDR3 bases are TGTGCCATCAGTGAGTCAGACAGAAACTATGGCTACACCTTC.

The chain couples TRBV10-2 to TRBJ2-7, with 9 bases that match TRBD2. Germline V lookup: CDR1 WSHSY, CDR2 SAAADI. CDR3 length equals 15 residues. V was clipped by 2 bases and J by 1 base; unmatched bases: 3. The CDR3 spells CASSEELAGSYEQYF. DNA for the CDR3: TGCGCCAGCAGTGAGGAGCTAGCGGGGTCCTACGAGCAGTACTTC.

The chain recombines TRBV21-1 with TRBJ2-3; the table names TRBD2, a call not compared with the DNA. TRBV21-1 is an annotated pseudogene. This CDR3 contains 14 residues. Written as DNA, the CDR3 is TGTGCCAGGGGACTAGCGGGGACGGGAGATACGCAGTATTTT. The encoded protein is CARGLAGTGDTQYF.

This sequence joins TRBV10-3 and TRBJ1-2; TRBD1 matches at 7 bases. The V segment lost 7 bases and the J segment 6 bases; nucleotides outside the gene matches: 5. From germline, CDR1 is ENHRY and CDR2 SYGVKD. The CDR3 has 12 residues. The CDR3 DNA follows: TGTGCCATCACTGCTGGACAGGATGGCTACACCTTC. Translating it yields CAITAGQDGYTF.